This T cell receptor beta chain came from a study of cytomegalovirus exposure and HLA in healthy donors. Study conclusions and caveats: In a later analysis, specific HLA alleles were associated with around 17,000 TCR beta sequences at a 0.05 false discovery rate.

Donors had nominal health at sampling but likely had unrecorded immune exposures. This clone has just a few counts. Its antigen is currently unknown. The PCR made use of 60 Vbeta and 13 Jbeta primers. Method: immunoSEQ multiplex PCR; TCRdb's copy keeps in-frame clones and lacks some. In the table there are 100,000 to 120,000 clones, less than 85% of which are singletons. This clonotype was sampled from a man aged 25 to 40 in good health and CMV-seropositive. The sample taken for sequencing was PBMCs.

This CDR3 reads CASIDDRYNEKLFF. The CDR3 region has the DNA TGTGCCAGCATCGACGACAGATATAATGAAAAACTGTTTTTT. The chain employs TRBV2 and TRBJ1-4, with D possibly being TRBD1 (5 bases). Looked up from germline, CDR1 is SNHLY and CDR2 is FYNNEI. The CDR3 runs to 14 residues. Trimming shortened V by 7 bases and J by 4 bases, and 13 bases separated the two germline ends.